The subject of this entry is one TCR beta chain. Constant-segment primers served in 5'RACE that generated TCR alpha and TCR beta cDNA libraries bearing sample barcodes and UMIs. MiXCR, run by TCRdb on the 5' RACE reads, gives a single entry per CDR3 protein. The sample carries 430,000 or so distinct CDR3 sequences, 20% to 30% recorded once. This sample stems from a study of T-cell memory formation after mild COVID-19. Sample: PBMCs or a T cell subset sorted from them (not recorded which). The TCR comes from an adult woman who had mild COVID-19 (a few samples of this study predate the infection). Cell type and time point are not known.

CDR3 bases: TGTGCCAGCAGCTCAACCGGGACTAGCGCCAACAATGAGCAGTTCTTC. It codes for CASSSTGTSANNEQFF. J is TRBJ2-1 and V is TRBV7-8; 10 nucleotides match TRBD2. The CDR3 has 16 residues. V lost 4 bases to trimming and J lost 5 bases; unmatched junction nucleotides: 8. Per germline, CDR1 SGHVS and CDR2 FQNEAQ.